The sequence of this T cell receptor (beta chain) was determined in a study of blood T cell repertoires in COVID-19. Study-wide background: Samples came from the United States, Italy and Spain, spanning acute and convalescent COVID-19.

Authors' analysis steps: Estimates of nucleated cell counts were drawn from the amplification of reference gene primers. The repertoire was sequenced with immunoSEQ multiplex PCR; TCRdb's copy has only in-frame clones and lacks some. The DNA gave D and trimming, while V, J and clone size come from that table. The profile shows about 200,000 clones, nearly 90% of them singletons. Participant ages covered roughly 18 to 89 years across 24 US areas. CDR1 LGHNA and CDR2 YNFKEQ come from the germline V gene. The CDR3 length is 17 residues. The J segment lost 7 bases and the V segment lost 8 bases, leaving 17 bases of the junction unmatched.

Specimen: PBMCs or T cells enriched from blood (not recorded which). The TCR sequence derives from a middle-aged woman with acute COVID-19. The chain recombines TRBV4-2 with TRBJ2-2; 9 bases agree with TRBD2. CDR3 nucleotide sequence: TGTGCCAGCCGCTTAGGAGTAGCGGGGGAAAGGGACGGGGAGCTGTTTTTT. It is translated as CASRLGVAGERDGELFF.